The 10 T cell receptor beta chains reported below all come from one sample, sequenced in a study of T cells in Graves' hyperthyroidism and ophthalmopathy. The TCR beta CDR3 regions underwent amplification using RNA transcripts as the source. First-round RT-PCR with HTBI primers amplified the TCR CDR3 region. In TCRdb, the multiplex PCR reads were re-called with MiXCR into one record per CDR3 protein. The top ten clones hold 15% to 20% of a sample with approximately 530,000 distinct CDR3 sequences, approximately 15% of them seen once. Sequenced material: blood. These receptors were taken from a woman younger than 30 with Graves' hyperthyroidism.

This clonotype showed up many times. The chain has TRBV7-2 and TRBJ2-1, with no clear D. In germline, CDR1 is SGHTA, CDR2 FQGNSA. V gave up 5 bases and J gave up 9 bases, with 8 bases separating them. This CDR3 contains 11 residues. The CDR3 loop is CASSLVGEQFF. CDR3 nucleotides: TGTGCCAGCAGCCTTGTAGGTGAGCAGTTCTTC. Based on the CDR3 plus reference TRBV7-2 and TRBJ2-1, the full variable domain is GAGVSQSPSNKVTEKGKDVELRCDPISGHTALYWYRQSLGQGLEFLIYFQGNSAPDKSGLPSDRFSAERTGGSVSTLTIQRTQQEDSAVYLCASSLVGEQFFGPGTRLTVL.

The rearrangement joins TRBV7-6 to TRBJ2-1, with TRBD2 matching 9 bases. Trimming removed 1 base from V and 0 bases from J; junction bases left unmatched: 10. Germline V lookup: CDR1 SGHVS, CDR2 FNYEAQ. This CDR3 is built from 19 residues. CDR3 residues: CASSLEAGGPTSSYNEQFF. In DNA form, the CDR3 reads TGTGCCAGCAGCTTAGAAGCGGGGGGTCCGACCAGCTCCTACAATGAGCAGTTCTTC.

In this sample, this clonotype turned up many times. The chain employs TRBV20-1 and TRBJ2-3; 10 nucleotides match TRBD2. Trimming cost V 3 bases and J 0 bases; bases outside gene matches: 6. The CDR3 length is 16 residues. Germline loops: CDR1 DFQATT, CDR2 SNEGSKA (reference sequence). The DNA for the CDR3 is TGCAGTGCTAGCACCGGACTAGCGGACAGCACAGATACGCAGTATTTT. Amino acid sequence: CSASTGLADSTDTQYF.

The V gene is TRBV20-1, the J gene TRBJ1-6; the D gene is possibly TRBD1 (6 bases). Germline loops: CDR1 DFQATT, CDR2 SNEGSKA (reference sequence). Trimming cost V 1 base and J 7 bases, with 11 bases left between them. The CDR3 is 14 residues long. The CDR3 DNA is TGCAGTGCTAGAGTGGGGGCAATCAATTCACCCCTCCACTTT. The encoded protein is CSARVGAINSPLHF.

This clonotype was seen a few times. The chain links TRBV6-1 to TRBJ1-1, with 10 bases fitting TRBD1. V dropped 3 bases and J dropped 8; count of bases not matched to a gene: 0. CDR1 and CDR2 (germline): MNHNS, SASEGT. This CDR3 spans 12 amino acids. The CDR3, as DNA: TGTGCCAGCAGTGAGACAGGGGGCGAAGCTTTCTTT. This encodes CASSETGGEAFF.

The V gene is TRBV3-1, the J gene TRBJ2-7, with D possibly called TRBD1 or TRBD2 (5 bases each). Trimming cost V 1 base and J 3 bases, with 19 bases left between them. Germline CDR1 LGHDT, CDR2 YNNKEL (reference sequence). The CDR3 spans 17 residues. This CDR3 reads CASSQGWSGAGLYEQYF. DNA for the CDR3: TGTGCCAGCAGCCAAGGATGGAGTGGGGCAGGACTCTACGAGCAGTACTTC.

This clonotype was counted at least ten times. V and J are TRBV12-3 or TRBV12-4 and TRBJ1-3; possibly TRBD1 for D (5 bases). This CDR3 region has 14 residues. V shed 6 bases and J shed 9 bases, with 18 bases lying between them. CDR3: CASSLGTRGGTIYF. In nucleotides, the CDR3 is TGTGCCAGCAGCCTCGGGACCCGCGGAGGCACCATATATTTT.

This clonotype was counted between two and nine times. A much larger clone is a single base away; this may be a read error. The V gene is TRBV7-2, the J gene TRBJ2-3, with TRBD1 matching over 9 bases. Trimming cost V 0 bases and J 8 bases; bases outside gene matches: 9. Per germline, CDR1 SGHTA and CDR2 FQGNSA. The CDR3 loop spans 16 amino acids. The CDR3 nucleotides are TGTGCCAGCAGCTTAGCCGGGACAGGGAACGCAGGTACGCAGTATTTT. This gives the protein CASSLAGTGNAGTQYF.

This clonotype was found many times. The gene calls are TRBV6-2 or TRBV6-3 and TRBJ2-1; D may be TRBD1 (5 bases). Germline V gene lookup returns CDR1 MNHEY and CDR2 SVGEGT. The CDR3 runs 17 residues. V lost 7 bases and J lost 3, with 22 bases in between. This CDR3 is CASTTPTALINYNEQFF. The CDR3 DNA follows: TGTGCCAGCACAACCCCGACAGCACTTATTAACTACAATGAGCAGTTCTTC.

This clonotype was picked up many times. The DNA of the CDR3 is TGTGCCAGCAGCCAGACAGGGGGCGGAGAGACCCAGTACTTC. Translated, it gives CASSQTGGGETQYF. This sequence joins TRBV3-1 and TRBJ2-5; 10 bases agree with TRBD1. Germline V gene sequence: CDR1 LGHDT, CDR2 YNNKEL (reference sequence). Trimming took 3 bases from V and 4 from J; bases not matched to a gene: 2. The CDR3 extends over 14 amino acids.